The 27 T cell receptor beta chains below all came from one sample that was sequenced in a study of T cell responses to AZD1222 COVID-19 vaccine. Produced via immunoSEQ multiplex PCR; TCRdb's table is partial and in-frame only. The data contain approximately 130,000 clones, approximately 85% of them singletons. The source material was peripheral blood, sampled on day 0 of AZD1222 vaccination. The receptors come from an adult in good health.

This clone came up a few times. The chain employs TRBV18 and TRBJ1-6, with a tentative D call TRBD1 (5 bases). Trimming pared 3 bases from V and 7 bases from J, leaving 10 bases between. The CDR3 covers 14 residues. Per the germline V gene, CDR1 is KGHSH and CDR2 is LQKENI. The CDR3 loop reads CASSPGPINSPLHF. DNA for the CDR3: TGTGCCAGCTCACCGGGACCGATCAATTCACCCCTCCACTTT.

The chain combines TRBV4-3 with TRBJ1-2, with D perhaps matching TRBD1 (5 bases). The length of the CDR3 is 14 residues. Per germline, CDR1 LGHNA and CDR2 YSLEER. V lost 1 base, J lost 4 bases, and 10 bases lay in between. The DNA of the CDR3 is TGCGCCAGCAGCCAAGCGGAGGGGTCCTATGGCTACACCTTC. Residues: CASSQAEGSYGYTF.

This clone was counted only a few times. The genes are TRBV27 and TRBJ1-2; D may be TRBD1 (5 bases). Germline V gene lookup returns CDR1 MNHEY and CDR2 SMNVEV (reference sequence). Between the trimmed V and J ends, which lost 6 bases and 0 bases, there was a span of 23 bases. This CDR3 contains 18 residues. Here the CDR3 reads CASRYRLAGGRTNYGYTF. CDR3 in DNA: TGTGCCAGCAGATACCGACTCGCGGGGGGTCGTACTAACTATGGCTACACCTTC.

The rearrangement joins TRBV5-6 to TRBJ1-4, with TRBD1 matching 7 bases. Germline CDR1 reads SGHDT; CDR2 reads YYEEEE. This CDR3 has 15 residues. V was pared by 0 bases and J by 4 bases, with 3 bases of the junction left unmatched. The CDR3 protein is CASSLGTGDNEKLFF. DNA for the CDR3: TGTGCCAGCAGCTTGGGGACAGGCGATAATGAAAAACTGTTTTTT.

V usage is TRBV28 and J usage is TRBJ1-2; D is possibly TRBD1 (5 bases). The V gene's germline CDR1 is MDHEN and CDR2 SYDVKM. Trimming took 2 bases from V and 7 from J, leaving 11 bases between them. The CDR3 contains 13 residues. CDR3 DNA sequence: TGTGCCAGCAGTTTAGGGGGGGTACCTGGCTACACCTTC. This gives the protein CASSLGGVPGYTF.

The V and J genes are TRBV9 and TRBJ1-1, with unresolved D. The CDR3 is 13 amino acids. Germline V CDR1 and CDR2: SGDLS, YYNGEE. Trimming removed 4 bases at V and 4 bases at J, with 11 bases between. The chain's CDR3 is CASSPYPGTEAFF. CDR3 DNA: TGTGCCAGCAGCCCATACCCTGGCACTGAAGCTTTCTTT.

The chain couples TRBV4-2 to TRBJ1-1; D gene uncertain. The CDR3 is made up of 16 amino acids. Trimming cost V 1 base and J 1 base, with 13 bases left between them. Germline CDR1 LGHNA, CDR2 YNFKEQ. The CDR3 region is CASSQGPAVTNTEAFF. CDR3 nucleotide sequence: TGTGCCAGCAGCCAAGGACCGGCGGTTACGAACACTGAAGCTTTCTTT.

The chain recombines TRBV25-1 with TRBJ2-7; TRBD2 matches at 8 bases. CDR1 MGHDK and CDR2 SYGVNS come from the germline V gene. V shed 4 bases, J shed 1 base, and the junction held 6 bases outside the gene matches. The CDR3 sequence is 15 residues long. In nucleotides, the CDR3 is TGTGCCAGCAGTGGAGCTAGCGGGCCTTCCTACGAGCAGTACTTC. It translates to CASSGASGPSYEQYF.

This chain uses TRBV10-3 with TRBJ2-2; the D gene is possibly TRBD1 (6 bases). There are 15 residues in the CDR3. Deletions cut 2 bases from V and 6 bases from J, with 13 bases between. The germline CDR1 and CDR2 sequences are ENHRY and SYGVKD. The CDR3 loop is CAISEVPGEAGELFF. Here the CDR3 DNA reads TGTGCCATCAGTGAGGTGCCAGGGGAAGCCGGGGAGCTGTTTTTT.

This clone was seen ten or more times. The V call is TRBV5-1, the J call TRBJ1-3, with D perhaps matching TRBD1 (5 bases). The V and J ends lost 0 bases and 3 bases respectively, with 13 bases between them. CDR3 size: 16 residues. Germline CDR1 SGHRS, CDR2 YFSETQ. Here the CDR3 DNA reads TGCGCCAGCAGCTTGGATACAGGAAAAGGTGGAAACACCATATATTTT. Translating gives CASSLDTGKGGNTIYF.

The chain recombines TRBV7-2 with TRBJ1-1, with D possibly being TRBD1 (5 bases). The CDR3 is made up of 15 amino acids. Germline-derived CDR1 and CDR2 are SGHTA and FQGNSA. With 0 bases removed from V and 1 base from J, the gap between germline ends came to 9 bases. The CDR3 region is CASSLAGTSNTEAFF. CDR3 nucleotide sequence: TGTGCCAGCAGCTTAGCCGGGACTTCGAACACTGAAGCTTTCTTT.

The chain employs TRBV18 and TRBJ2-5; unclear D gene. V lost 0 bases and J 2 bases, leaving 4 bases between the germline ends. CDR1 is KGHSH, CDR2 LQKENI, per germline. The length of the CDR3 is 13 residues. The CDR3: CASSPPSQETQYF. The CDR3 region has the DNA TGTGCCAGCTCACCACCGTCACAAGAGACCCAGTACTTC.

The chain carries TRBV30 and TRBJ1-1, with D unresolved. The CDR3 is made up of 13 amino acids. Germline-derived CDR1 and CDR2 are GTSNPN and SVGIG (reference sequence). V lost 6 bases and J lost 1, with 12 bases in between. CDR3 protein: CACGSSGNTEAFF. For the CDR3, the DNA is TGTGCCTGTGGGAGCTCGGGGAACACTGAAGCTTTCTTT.

Here the CDR3 DNA reads TGTGCCAGCAGTGAGGTAGAATATAATTCACCCCTCCACTTT. It yields the protein CASSEVEYNSPLHF. The chain uses TRBV6-4 and TRBJ1-6; D remains unclear. Trimming took 3 bases from V and 4 from J, leaving 7 bases between them. The CDR3 sequence is 14 residues long. Germline V gene data show CDR1 as MRHNA and CDR2 as SNTAGT.

The rearrangement joins TRBV5-4 to TRBJ1-2; TRBD1 aligns across 10 bases. The CDR3 is made up of 15 amino acids. Per the germline V gene, CDR1 is SGHNT and CDR2 is YYREEE (reference sequence). V trimming: 2 bases; J trimming: 7 bases; junction bases outside the gene matches: 8. This CDR3 is CASSFGGQGQGGYTF. CDR3 DNA sequence: TGTGCCAGCAGCTTCGGGGGACAGGGGCAGGGTGGCTACACCTTC.

This clone came up a few times. The V call is TRBV29-1, the J call TRBJ2-1, with D possibly TRBD1 on 5 matching bases. V gave up 6 bases and J gave up 0 bases, with 12 bases separating them. This CDR3 contains 14 residues. From germline, CDR1 is SQVTM and CDR2 ANQGSEA. For the CDR3, the DNA is TGCAGCGTAAAAAGGCAGGGCTCCTACAATGAGCAGTTCTTC. Its protein is CSVKRQGSYNEQFF.

This clone was found once. The chain recombines TRBV30 with TRBJ1-5; no clear D. Looked up from germline, CDR1 is GTSNPN and CDR2 is SVGIG (reference sequence). V gave up 0 bases and J gave up 4 bases, with 22 bases separating them. There are 18 residues in the CDR3. The CDR3 nucleotides read TGTGCCTGGAGTGTAGTCCCTCCGGGCTCGGATCCTAATCAGCCCCAGCATTTT. It codes for CAWSVVPPGSDPNQPQHF.

The chain carries TRBV6-4 and TRBJ2-2; D uncertain. V lost 7 bases to trimming and J lost 4 bases, with 13 bases between them. Looked up from germline, CDR1 is MRHNA and CDR2 is SNTAGT. This CDR3 spans 14 amino acids. CDR3 sequence (DNA): TGTGCCAGCACCGAAAGGGCAGGCACCGGGGAGCTGTTTTTT. Amino acid sequence: CASTERAGTGELFF.

This clone was detected a few times. The V call is TRBV15, the J call TRBJ2-1, with 7 nucleotides matching TRBD2. J gave up 1 base and V 0 bases, and 9 bases lay outside the gene matches. Germline V lookup: CDR1 LNHNV, CDR2 YYDKDF (reference sequence). The CDR3 consists of 18 residues. CDR3 in amino acids: CATSRDKFAGESYNEQFF. The CDR3 bases are TGTGCCACCAGCAGAGATAAATTCGCGGGAGAGTCCTACAATGAGCAGTTCTTC. Full variable domain (remainder filled in from reference TRBV15 and TRBJ2-1): DAMVIQNPRYQVTQFGKPVTLSCSQTLNHNVMYWYQQKSSQAPKLLFHYYDKDFNNEADTPDNFQSRRPNTSFCFLDIRSPGLGDTAMYLCATSRDKFAGESYNEQFFGPGTRLTVL.

The chain has TRBV21-1 and TRBJ1-5. TRBV21-1 is reported as a pseudogene. This CDR3 contains 17 residues. The CDR3 is CASSKRLMSERNQPQHF. In DNA form, the CDR3 reads TGTGCCAGCAGCAAACGTTTGATGAGTGAAAGGAATCAGCCCCAGCATTTT.

This chain links TRBV4-2 with TRBJ2-2, with TRBD2 matching over 8 bases. The CDR3 spans 16 residues. In germline, CDR1 is LGHNA, CDR2 YNFKEQ. V trimming: 4 bases; J trimming: 6 bases; junction bases outside the gene matches: 10. The CDR3 sequence is CASSLPAGGGSGELFF. The DNA of the CDR3 is TGTGCCAGCAGCCTTCCCGCGGGGGGCGGTTCCGGGGAGCTGTTTTTT.

This sequence joins TRBV7-9 and TRBJ1-6; D gene ambiguous. The CDR3 loop spans 14 amino acids. The V end lost 2 bases, the J end lost 5 bases, and 7 bases lay between the germline ends. Per germline, CDR1 SEHNR and CDR2 FQNEAQ (reference sequence). CDR3 amino acids: CASSLFRDNSPLHF. Written as DNA, the CDR3 is TGTGCCAGCAGCTTATTCCGGGATAATTCACCCCTCCACTTT.

V usage is TRBV24-1 and J usage is TRBJ1-2; weak D call: TRBD1 (5 bases). The V end was cut by 1 base, the J end by 3 bases, with 8 bases between. CDR3 length: 14 amino acids. CDR1 and CDR2 (germline): KGHDR, SFDVKD. This CDR3 is CATSDFGADYGYTF. The CDR3 DNA reads TGTGCCACCAGTGATTTCGGGGCGGACTATGGCTACACCTTC.

The chain carries TRBV27 and TRBJ2-7; a possible D gene is TRBD2 (6 bases). The germline V gene has CDR1 MNHEY and CDR2 SMNVEV (reference sequence). Trimming took off 3 bases at V and 2 bases at J, with 11 bases between the two ends. The CDR3 is made up of 14 amino acids. The CDR3 DNA reads as TGTGCCAGCAGTTTTGGGGGGATAACCTACGAGCAGTACTTC. Protein: CASSFGGITYEQYF.

The V gene is TRBV4-3, the J gene TRBJ2-2, with D perhaps matching TRBD1 or TRBD2 (5 bases each). Between the trimmed V and J ends, which lost 2 bases and 4 bases, there was a span of 17 bases. The CDR3 is made up of 17 amino acids. Germline V lookup: CDR1 LGHNA, CDR2 YSLEER. The CDR3 DNA follows: TGCGCCAGCAGCCAAACGTCCCGGACGGGGCTCACCGGGGAGCTGTTTTTT. Translated, it gives CASSQTSRTGLTGELFF.

This clone showed up just once. The chain is built from TRBV24-1 and TRBJ1-5, with a possible D match to TRBD1 (6 bases). Trimming pared 9 bases from V and 7 bases from J, leaving 12 bases between. This CDR3 is built from 12 residues. CDR1 KGHDR and CDR2 SFDVKD come from the germline V gene. The CDR3: CATAGAGQPQHF. The CDR3 bases are TGTGCCACCGCAGGGGCGGGCCAGCCCCAGCATTTT.

The chain couples TRBV5-4 to TRBJ2-1; 8 bases are shared with TRBD1. V trimming: 4 bases; J trimming: 9 bases; junction bases outside the gene matches: 9. Per the germline V gene, CDR1 is SGHNT and CDR2 is YYREEE (reference sequence). This CDR3 is 14 amino acids long. The CDR3 region has the DNA TGTGCCAGCAGCCCCCAACAGGGGGTAGTTGAGCAGTTCTTC. This translates into CASSPQQGVVEQFF.